This T cell receptor beta chain was recorded in a study of beta chain features in type 1 diabetes. The study's findings and limits: HLA effects on TCRB rearrangement stayed unresolved here.

cDNA synthesis used the whole RNA isolate, giving expressed TCRB sequences. Only in-frame clones appear in the TCRdb table, and some are missing; sequencing was by immunoSEQ multiplex PCR. Of about 300,000 clones detected, about 8% appear once; the ten largest clones hold 0.9% to 1.2%. This clone has a count of ten or more. As yet, its antigen is unknown. The source is a woman aged 18-29 years in good health. The sequencing input was central memory CD4+ T cells from blood.

As DNA, the CDR3 is TGCAGCGTCTCGTGGGGGTCTAATCAGCCCCAGCATTTT. This gives the protein CSVSWGSNQPQHF. This sequence joins TRBV29-1 and TRBJ1-5, with D perhaps TRBD1 (5 bases). Looked up from germline, CDR1 is SQVTM and CDR2 is ANQGSEA. The CDR3 has 13 residues. V was cut by 6 bases and J by 4 bases, with 13 bases left in between.